This TCR beta chain came from a study of pediatric ulcerative colitis. During colonoscopy, one to two rectal pinch biopsies were collected. This CDR3 has 16 residues. V shed 4 bases and J shed 8 bases, with 21 bases lying between them. CDR1 is SGHAT and CDR2 is FQNNGV in the germline V gene. Study-level points and caveats: Rectal repertoires separated controls, mild-moderate and acute severe colitis. Rectal pinch biopsies may have included blood-derived T cells, especially in patients with overt colitis.

Profiled with immunoSEQ multiplex PCR; TCRdb holds only in-frame clones, not every one. The data show tens of thousands of clones, with about two thirds seen just once and 15% to 17% held by the top ten. As concerns this clone: No antigen is known for it.

What was sequenced was gut tissue. The clonotype originates from a boy aged 10-17 years with severe ulcerative colitis. The gene calls are TRBV11-2 and TRBJ2-1; D is perhaps TRBD1 or TRBD2 (5 bases each). As DNA, the CDR3 is TGTGCCAGCAGCTCAACTACTAGGGGCGCAATCTATGAGCAGTTCTTC. Amino acid sequence: CASSSTTRGAIYEQFF.